This T cell receptor (beta chain) emerged from a study of cytotoxic CD8 clonotypes in ibrutinib-treated CLL. Findings and limits, study-wide: In comparison with age-matched healthy donors, baseline clonality was higher and tracked circulating CD8+ T-cell counts. Contraction or stability on treatment characterized the public clonotypes, which were uncommon.

Sequenced by immunoSEQ multiplex PCR; TCRdb stores in-frame clones only, minus some. The profile shows 200,000 to 250,000 clones, 75% to 80% of them singletons. The V end was cut by 7 bases, the J end by 1 base, with 14 bases between. CDR1 and CDR2 (germline): SEHNR, FQNEAQ (reference sequence). The CDR3 loop spans 14 amino acids. This clone was observed once. The antigen remains undetermined. Sample: PBMCs, taken after 12 months of ibrutinib treatment. The sequence derives from a human donor with chronic lymphocytic leukemia. The rearrangement uses TRBV7-9 and TRBJ2-7; either TRBD1 or TRBD2 may fit D (5 bases each). CDR3 bases: TGTGCCAGCACTCGGGACGGTGGTTCCTACGAGCAGTACTTC. Protein sequence: CASTRDGGSYEQYF.